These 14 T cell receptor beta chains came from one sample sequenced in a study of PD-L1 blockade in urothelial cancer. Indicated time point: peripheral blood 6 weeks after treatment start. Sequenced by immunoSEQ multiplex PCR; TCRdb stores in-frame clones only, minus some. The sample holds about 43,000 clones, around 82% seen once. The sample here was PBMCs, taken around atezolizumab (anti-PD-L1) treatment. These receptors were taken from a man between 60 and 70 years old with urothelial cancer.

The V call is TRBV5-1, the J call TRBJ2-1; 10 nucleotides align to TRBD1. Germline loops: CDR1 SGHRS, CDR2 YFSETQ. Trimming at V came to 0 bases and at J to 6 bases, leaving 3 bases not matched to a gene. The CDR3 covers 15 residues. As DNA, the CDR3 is TGCGCCAGCAGCTTGGCCGGGACAGGGGTCAATGAGCAGTTCTTC. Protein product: CASSLAGTGVNEQFF.

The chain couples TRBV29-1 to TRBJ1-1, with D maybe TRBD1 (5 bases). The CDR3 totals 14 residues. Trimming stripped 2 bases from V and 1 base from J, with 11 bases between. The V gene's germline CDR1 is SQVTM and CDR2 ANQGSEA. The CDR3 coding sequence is TGCAGCGTTGAAACGGGACTTTCGAACACTGAAGCTTTCTTT. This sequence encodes CSVETGLSNTEAFF.

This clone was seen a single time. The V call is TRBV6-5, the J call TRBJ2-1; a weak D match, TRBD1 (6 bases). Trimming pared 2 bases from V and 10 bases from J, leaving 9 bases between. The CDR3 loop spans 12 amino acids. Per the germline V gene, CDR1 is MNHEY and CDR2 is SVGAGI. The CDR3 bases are TGTGCCAGCAGTTACGCCAGGGGAGAGCAGTTCTTC. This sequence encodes CASSYARGEQFF.

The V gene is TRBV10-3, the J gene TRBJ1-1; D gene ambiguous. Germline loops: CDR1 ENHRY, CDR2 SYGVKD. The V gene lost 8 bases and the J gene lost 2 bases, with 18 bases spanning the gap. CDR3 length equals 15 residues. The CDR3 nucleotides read TGTGCCATCCGATCCCCCGGGGAGGCAAACACTGAAGCTTTCTTT. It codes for CAIRSPGEANTEAFF.

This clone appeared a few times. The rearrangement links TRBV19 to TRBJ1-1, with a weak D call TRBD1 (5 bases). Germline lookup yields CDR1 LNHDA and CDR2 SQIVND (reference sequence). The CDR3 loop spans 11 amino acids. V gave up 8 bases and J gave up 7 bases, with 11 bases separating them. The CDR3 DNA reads TGTGCCAGTGCCCGACAGTTTGAAGCTTTCTTT. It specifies CASARQFEAFF.

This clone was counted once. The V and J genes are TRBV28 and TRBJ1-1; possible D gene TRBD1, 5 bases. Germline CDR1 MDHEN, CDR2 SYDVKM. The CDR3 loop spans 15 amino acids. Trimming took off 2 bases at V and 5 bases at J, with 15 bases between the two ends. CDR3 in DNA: TGTGCCAGCAGTTTACCCAGGAGGGGACGAACTGAAGCTTTCTTT. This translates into CASSLPRRGRTEAFF. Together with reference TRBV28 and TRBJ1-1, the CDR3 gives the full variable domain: DVKVTQSSRYLVKRTGEKVFLECVQDMDHENMFWYRQDPGLGLRLIYFSYDVKMKEKGDIPEGYSVSREKKERFSLILESASTNQTSMYLCASSLPRRGRTEAFFGQGTRLTVV.

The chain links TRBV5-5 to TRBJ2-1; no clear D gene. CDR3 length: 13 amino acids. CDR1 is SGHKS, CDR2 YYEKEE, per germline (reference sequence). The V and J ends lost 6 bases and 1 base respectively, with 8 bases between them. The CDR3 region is CASTQASYNEQFF. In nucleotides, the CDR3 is TGTGCCAGCACCCAAGCTTCCTACAATGAGCAGTTCTTC.

The CDR3 coding sequence is TGTGCCAGCAGCTTAGCGGGACAGTATAATTCACCCCTCCACTTT. Amino acid sequence: CASSLAGQYNSPLHF. This chain connects TRBV7-9 to TRBJ1-6; 7 nucleotides agree with TRBD1. There are 15 residues in the CDR3. Germline-derived CDR1 and CDR2 are SEHNR and FQNEAQ (reference sequence). Unmatched junction bases numbered 0, after V lost 0 bases and J lost 4 bases.

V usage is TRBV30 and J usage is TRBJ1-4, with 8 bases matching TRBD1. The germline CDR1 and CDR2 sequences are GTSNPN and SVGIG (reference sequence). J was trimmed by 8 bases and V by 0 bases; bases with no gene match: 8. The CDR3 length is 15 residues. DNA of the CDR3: TGTGCCTGGAGTGTACCAACAGGGGGTGGAGAAAAACTGTTTTTT. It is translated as CAWSVPTGGGEKLFF.

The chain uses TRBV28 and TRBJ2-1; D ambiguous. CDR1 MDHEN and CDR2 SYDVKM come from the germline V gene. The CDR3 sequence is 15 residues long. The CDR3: CVVRRAESSYNEQFF. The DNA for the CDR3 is TGTGTCGTAAGAAGAGCCGAAAGCTCCTACAATGAGCAGTTCTTC.

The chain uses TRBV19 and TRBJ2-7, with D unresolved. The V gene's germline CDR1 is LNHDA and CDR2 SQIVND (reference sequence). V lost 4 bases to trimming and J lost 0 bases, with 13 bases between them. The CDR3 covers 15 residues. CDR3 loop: CASSNIRSPSYEQYF. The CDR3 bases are TGTGCCAGTAGTAATATAAGGAGCCCCTCCTACGAGCAGTACTTC. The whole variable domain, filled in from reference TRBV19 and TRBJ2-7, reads DGGITQSPKYLFRKEGQNVTLSCEQNLNHDAMYWYRQDPGQGLRLIYYSQIVNDFQKGDIAEGYSVSREKKESFPLTVTSAQKNPTAFYLCASSNIRSPSYEQYFGPGTRLTVT.

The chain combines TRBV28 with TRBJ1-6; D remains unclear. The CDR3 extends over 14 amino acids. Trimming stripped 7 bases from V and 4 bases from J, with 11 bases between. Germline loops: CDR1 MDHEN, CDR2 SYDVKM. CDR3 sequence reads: CASNPRGYNSPLHF. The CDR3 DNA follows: TGTGCCAGCAACCCCCGAGGATATAATTCACCCCTCCACTTT.

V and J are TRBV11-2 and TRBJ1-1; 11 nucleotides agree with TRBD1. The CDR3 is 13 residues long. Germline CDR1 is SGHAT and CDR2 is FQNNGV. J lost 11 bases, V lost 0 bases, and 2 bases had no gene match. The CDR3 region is CASSLDRDRGAFF. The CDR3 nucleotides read TGTGCCAGCAGCTTAGACCGGGACAGGGGGGCTTTCTTT.

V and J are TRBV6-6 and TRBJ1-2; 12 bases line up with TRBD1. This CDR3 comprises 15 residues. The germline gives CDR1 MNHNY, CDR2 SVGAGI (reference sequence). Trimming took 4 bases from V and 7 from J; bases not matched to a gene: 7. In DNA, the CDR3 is TGTGCCAGCAGTTCCGCCGGGACAGGGGGCCTTGGCTACACCTTC. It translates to CASSSAGTGGLGYTF.